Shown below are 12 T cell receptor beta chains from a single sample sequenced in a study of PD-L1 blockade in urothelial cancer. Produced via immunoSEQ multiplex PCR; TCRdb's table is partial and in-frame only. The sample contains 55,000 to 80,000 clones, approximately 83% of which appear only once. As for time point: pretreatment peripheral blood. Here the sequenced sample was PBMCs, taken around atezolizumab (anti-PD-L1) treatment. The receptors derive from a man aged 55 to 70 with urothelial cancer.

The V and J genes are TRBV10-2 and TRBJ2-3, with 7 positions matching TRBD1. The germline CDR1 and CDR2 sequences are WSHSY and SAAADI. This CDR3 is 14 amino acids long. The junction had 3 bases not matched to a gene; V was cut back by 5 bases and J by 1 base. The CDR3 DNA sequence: TGCGCCAGCAGTAAAACAGGGGGCACAGATACGCAGTATTTT. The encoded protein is CASSKTGGTDTQYF.

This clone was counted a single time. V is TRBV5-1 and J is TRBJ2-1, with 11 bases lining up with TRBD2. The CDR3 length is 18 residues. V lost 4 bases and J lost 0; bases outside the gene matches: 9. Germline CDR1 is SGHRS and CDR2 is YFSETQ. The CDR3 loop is CASSQGLAGGRSYNEQFF. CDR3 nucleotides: TGCGCCAGCAGCCAGGGCCTAGCGGGGGGCCGCTCCTACAATGAGCAGTTCTTC.

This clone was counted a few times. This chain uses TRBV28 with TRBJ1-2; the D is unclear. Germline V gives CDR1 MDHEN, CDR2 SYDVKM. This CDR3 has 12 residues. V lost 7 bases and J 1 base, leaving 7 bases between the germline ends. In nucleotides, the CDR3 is TGTGCCAGCAAGACAATTAACTATGGCTACACCTTC. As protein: CASKTINYGYTF.

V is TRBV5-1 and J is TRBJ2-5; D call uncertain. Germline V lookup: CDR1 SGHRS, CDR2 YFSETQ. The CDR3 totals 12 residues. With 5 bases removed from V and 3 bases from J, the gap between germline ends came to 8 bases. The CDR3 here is CASRDTEETQYF. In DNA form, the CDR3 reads TGCGCCAGCAGAGACACAGAAGAGACCCAGTACTTC.

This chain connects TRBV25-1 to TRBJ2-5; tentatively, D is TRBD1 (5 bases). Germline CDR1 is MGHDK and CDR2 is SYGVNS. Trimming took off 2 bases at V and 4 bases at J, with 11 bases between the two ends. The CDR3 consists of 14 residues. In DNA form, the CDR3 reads TGTGCCAGCAGTGAAGTGGGGCCCAGAGAGACCCAGTACTTC. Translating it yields CASSEVGPRETQYF.

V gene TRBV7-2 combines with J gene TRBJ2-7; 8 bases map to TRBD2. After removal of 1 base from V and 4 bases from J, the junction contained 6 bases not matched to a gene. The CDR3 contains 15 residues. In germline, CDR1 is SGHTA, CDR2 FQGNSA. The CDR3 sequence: CASSLGRGGQYEQYF. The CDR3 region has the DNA TGTGCCAGCAGCTTAGGACGGGGGGGCCAATACGAGCAGTACTTC.

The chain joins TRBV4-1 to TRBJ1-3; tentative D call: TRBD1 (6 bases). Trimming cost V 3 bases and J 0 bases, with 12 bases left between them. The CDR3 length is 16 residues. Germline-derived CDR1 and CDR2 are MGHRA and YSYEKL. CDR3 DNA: TGCGCCAGCAGCCACCCGACAGGTTTCTCTGGAAACACCATATATTTT. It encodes CASSHPTGFSGNTIYF.

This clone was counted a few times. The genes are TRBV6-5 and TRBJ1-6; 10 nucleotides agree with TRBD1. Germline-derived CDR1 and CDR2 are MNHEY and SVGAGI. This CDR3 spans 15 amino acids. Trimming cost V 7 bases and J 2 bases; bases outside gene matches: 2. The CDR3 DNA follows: TGTGCCAGCACCGGGACAGGGGCCTATAATTCACCCCTCCACTTT. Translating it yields CASTGTGAYNSPLHF.

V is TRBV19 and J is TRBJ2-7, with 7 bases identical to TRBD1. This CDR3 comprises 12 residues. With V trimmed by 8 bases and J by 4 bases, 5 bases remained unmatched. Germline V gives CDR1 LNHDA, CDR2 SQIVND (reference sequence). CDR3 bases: TGTGCCAGTGGAACAGGGGTTTACGAGCAGTACTTC. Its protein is CASGTGVYEQYF.

CDR3: CASSRPGNNYGYTF. In DNA form, the CDR3 reads TGTGCCAGCAGTCGGCCCGGGAATAACTATGGCTACACCTTC. The chain joins TRBV6-5 to TRBJ1-2; D is ambiguous. The germline gives CDR1 MNHEY, CDR2 SVGAGI. CDR3 length: 14 amino acids. The V end was cut by 5 bases, the J end by 1 base, with 11 bases between.

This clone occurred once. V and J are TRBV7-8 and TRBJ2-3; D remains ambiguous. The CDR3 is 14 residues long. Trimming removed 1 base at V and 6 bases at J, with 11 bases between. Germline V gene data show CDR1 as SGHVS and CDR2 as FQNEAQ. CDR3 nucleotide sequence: TGTGCCAGCAGCTTAGTTCAGGTCAGCGATACGCAGTATTTT. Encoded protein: CASSLVQVSDTQYF.

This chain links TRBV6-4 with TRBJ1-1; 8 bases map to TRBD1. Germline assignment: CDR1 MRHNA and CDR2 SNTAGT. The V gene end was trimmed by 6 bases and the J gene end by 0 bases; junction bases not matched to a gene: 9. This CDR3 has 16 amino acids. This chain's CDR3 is CASRGSPGQVNTEAFF. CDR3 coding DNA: TGTGCCAGCAGAGGATCACCGGGACAGGTGAACACTGAAGCTTTCTTT.